This T cell receptor beta chain derives from a study of blood T cell repertoires in COVID-19. Across the whole study: Samples of COVID-19 (acute and convalescent) were obtained from the United States, Italy and Spain. Sources were T cells, B-cell-depleted T cells, or PBMCs; the material itself was cDNA or gDNA.

V was clipped by 5 bases and J by 2 bases, with 10 bases between them. CDR1 and CDR2 (germline): KGHSH, LQKENI. The CDR3 totals 13 residues. Methods used by the authors: Amplification of reference gene primers provided the estimated nucleated cell counts. The method was immunoSEQ multiplex PCR; TCRdb's version includes in-frame clones alone and lacks a portion of them. V, J and clone size were drawn from that table, and D and trimming were deduced from the DNA. Altogether 100,000 to 150,000 clones are present, approximately 90% being singletons, with the ten largest covering more than 1.5%. The J gene is TRBJ2-7, the V gene TRBV18; D gene ambiguous. The sample consisted of peripheral blood. The sequence was collected from a human donor in a cohort sampled during active COVID-19. The CDR3 loop reads CASSATVPYEQYF. Written as DNA, the CDR3 is TGTGCCAGCTCAGCGACTGTCCCCTACGAGCAGTACTTC.